Below, one T cell receptor beta chain is given with its context. The data stem from a study of blood T cell repertoires in COVID-19. Study details: Sites in the United States, Italy and Spain provided acute and convalescent COVID-19 samples. T cells, B-cell-depleted T cells, or PBMCs supplied cDNA or gDNA.

Authors' data handling: Amplification of reference gene primers was used by the study to estimate nucleated cell counts. TCRdb keeps only in-frame clones here, not all; method: immunoSEQ multiplex PCR. V and J calls and clone size follow that table, whereas D and trimming were derived from the DNA. The table includes roughly 120,000 clones, just over 75% detected once. The CDR3 runs 16 residues. Trimming stripped 2 bases from V and 0 bases from J, with 14 bases between. The germline CDR1 and CDR2 sequences are KGHSH and LQKENI. The chain carries TRBV18 and TRBJ2-7; no definite D call. The receptor was derived from a woman older than 75 with acute or convalescent COVID-19. The sample consisted of peripheral blood. CDR3: CASSPSSGRNSYEQYF. The CDR3 DNA follows: TGTGCCAGCTCACCATCCTCTGGCAGAAACTCCTACGAGCAGTACTTC.